The rows below give T cell receptor beta chains drawn from one sample of a study of post-analysis software for immune sequencing data. TCRdb itself ran the PCR reads through MiXCR, one entry per CDR3 protein. This table has more than 450,000 distinct CDR3 sequences, 44% appearing once. Specimen: blood. Receptors were obtained from a girl between 10 and 17 years old with multiple sclerosis. Both conserved end residues are part of each CDR3. The D gene is left open where the match is weak. Clone size appears in some rows only: once, few, many, or a class for an expanded clone.

few	TRBV20-1	.	TRBJ2-5	TGCAGTGCTAGGGACAGACAGAGCCCGTACCAAGAGACCCAGTACTTC	CSARDRQSPYQETQYF
.	TRBV12-3/TRBV12-4	TRBD2	TRBJ2-3	TGTGCCAGCAGTTTAACGTGGGAGGGATCGGCAGATACGCAGTATTTT	CASSLTWEGSADTQYF
few	TRBV15	.	TRBJ2-5	TGTGCCACCCAGCAGGGCCCCAACTTCCAAGAGACCCAGTACTTC	CATQQGPNFQETQYF
.	TRBV4-1	TRBD1	TRBJ1-2	TGCGCCGGCAGCCCACGGGACAGCACAAGGGGCTACACCTTC	CAGSPRDSTRGYTF
.	TRBV5-1	TRBD2	TRBJ2-1	TGCGCCAGCAGCTTTGGTTCGGGACTAGACTACAATGAGCAGTTCTTC	CASSFGSGLDYNEQFF
few	TRBV4-1	.	TRBJ1-1	TGCGCCAGCAGCCAGCGGGCCAGGAACACTGAAGCTTTCTTT	CASSQRARNTEAFF
.	TRBV6-4	TRBD2	TRBJ2-1	TGTGCCAGCAGTGACGGTCTAGCGGGAGTCTATGAGCAGTTCTTC	CASSDGLAGVYEQFF
.	TRBV19	TRBD1	TRBJ2-1	TGTGCCAGTAGTTCGCGACAGGGAAGGAATGAGCAGTTCTTC	CASSSRQGRNEQFF
.	TRBV4-2	.	TRBJ2-2	TGTGCCAGCAACCGATGGGGGGCAGAAACCGGGGAGCTGTTTTTT	CASNRWGAETGELFF
few	TRBV6-1	.	TRBJ2-1	TGTGCCAGCAGCGCTTTACCCGGGAGCTCGTTCAATGAGCAGTTCTTC	CASSALPGSSFNEQFF
.	TRBV28	.	TRBJ1-2	TGTGCCAGCAGCGCCCCGGCTGCGGGGGGCTATGGCTACACCTTC	CASSAPAAGGYGYTF
.	TRBV7-9	.	TRBJ1-2	TGTGCCAGCAGTTACGGACAGTCTTCTAACTATGGCTACACCTTC	CASSYGQSSNYGYTF
.	TRBV7-8	.	TRBJ2-4	TGTGCCAGCAGCCTCCTACGGCAGGTGGACATTCAGTACTTC	CASSLLRQVDIQYF
.	TRBV7-9	TRBD2	TRBJ2-7	TGTGCCAGCAGCCGACGGGGGGACGAGCAGTACTTC	CASSRRGDEQYF
.	TRBV5-1	.	TRBJ1-1	TGCGCCAGCAGCTTGAGTTCCAGCTTAATGACTGAAGCTTTCTTT	CASSLSSSLMTEAFF
.	TRBV11-3	TRBD2	TRBJ2-7	TGTGCCAGCAGCCTCCGACTAGCGGGCAGCCCGTCGGGGATGTACTTC	CASSLRLAGSPSGMYF
.	TRBV30	.	TRBJ1-2	TGTGCCTGGAGCCCGGGGGAAAGTGGCTACACCTTC	CAWSPGESGYTF
.	TRBV5-5	.	TRBJ2-7	TGTGCCAGCAGCTTGGGGCCGGGAAACGAGCAGTACTTC	CASSLGPGNEQYF
.	TRBV12-3/TRBV12-4	.	TRBJ2-6	TGTGCCAGCAGTCTACAGGGCCCTCTCTCTGGGGCCAACGTCCTGACTTTC	CASSLQGPLSGANVLTF
.	TRBV12-3/TRBV12-4	TRBD1	TRBJ1-5	TGTGCCAGCAGCCGTGGACAGGGGGGAGGCAATCAGCCCCAGCATTTT	CASSRGQGGGNQPQHF
.	TRBV7-6	.	TRBJ2-6	TGTGCCAGTACGTCGATCTCTGGGGCCAACGTCCTGACTTTC	CASTSISGANVLTF
few	TRBV10-3	.	TRBJ2-7	TGTGCCATCAGTGAGACCCACAGGGACCCCTACGAGCAGTACTTC	CAISETHRDPYEQYF
few	TRBV29-1	TRBD1	TRBJ1-2	TGCAGCGGAGGACAGGGCCGAGGCTACACCTTC	CSGGQGRGYTF
.	TRBV7-9	.	TRBJ2-7	TGTGCCAGCAGCTTAAGGCAGGGGAACGAGCAGTACTTC	CASSLRQGNEQYF
.	TRBV7-2	.	TRBJ2-1	TGTGCCAGCAGCTTTGATCGAGGGACGTTCTATGAGCAGTTCTTC	CASSFDRGTFYEQFF
few	TRBV27	TRBD1	TRBJ2-7	TGTGCCAGCAGTTTATGGACAGGGGGATTCTACGAGCAGTACTTC	CASSLWTGGFYEQYF
.	TRBV5-1	.	TRBJ1-4	TGCGCCAGCAGACGGGACGTCGCAACTAATGAAAAACTGTTTTTT	CASRRDVATNEKLFF
.	TRBV28	.	TRBJ2-5	TGTGCCAGCAGTACTAGCCCGGCTCGCGGGACAGAGACCCAGTACTTC	CASSTSPARGTETQYF
few	TRBV5-1	.	TRBJ1-1	TGCGCCAGCAGCTTGTTGGGACAAAGCCGAAACACTGAAGCTTTCTTT	CASSLLGQSRNTEAFF
.	TRBV2	.	TRBJ1-5	TGTGCCAGCAGTGTCTACAGGGATAGCAATCAGCCCCAGCATTTT	CASSVYRDSNQPQHF
few	TRBV29-1	.	TRBJ2-7	TGCAGCTCCTCCCGAGGGCCGACCTACGAGCAGTACTTC	CSSSRGPTYEQYF
few	TRBV29-1	TRBD1	TRBJ1-1	TGCAGCGGCCACGGACAGGGCCGCACTGAAGCTTTCTTT	CSGHGQGRTEAFF
few	TRBV27	.	TRBJ2-7	TGTGCCAGCACCACCGGGACGGGCTCCTACGAGCAGTACTTC	CASTTGTGSYEQYF